Sequencing of this T cell receptor (beta chain) was carried out in a study of blood T cell repertoires in COVID-19. With 1 base removed from V and 1 base from J, the gap between germline ends came to 7 bases. The CDR3 runs 14 residues. CDR1 LGHNA and CDR2 YNFKEQ come from the germline V gene. The table came from immunoSEQ multiplex PCR; TCRdb's copy has only in-frame clones and leaves some out. Of 150,000 to 200,000 clones in the sample, around 80% were seen once. The receptor's source is a man in his fifties or sixties with acute or convalescent COVID-19. Sequenced sample: peripheral blood. The rearrangement uses TRBV4-2 and TRBJ1-1; possibly TRBD1 for D (5 bases). In nucleotides, the CDR3 is TGTGCCAGCAGCCAAGTTCAGGGGAACACTGAAGCTTTCTTT. This gives the protein CASSQVQGNTEAFF.